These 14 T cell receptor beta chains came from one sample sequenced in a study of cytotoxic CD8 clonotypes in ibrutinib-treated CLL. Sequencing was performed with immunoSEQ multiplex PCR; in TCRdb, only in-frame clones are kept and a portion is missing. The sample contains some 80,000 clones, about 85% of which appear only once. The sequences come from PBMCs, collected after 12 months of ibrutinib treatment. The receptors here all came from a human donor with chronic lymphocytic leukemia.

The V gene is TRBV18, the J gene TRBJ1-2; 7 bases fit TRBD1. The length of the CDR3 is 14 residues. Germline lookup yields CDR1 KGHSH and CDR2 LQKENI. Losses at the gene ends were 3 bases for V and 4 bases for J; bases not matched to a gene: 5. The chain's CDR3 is CASSPRQGIYGYTF. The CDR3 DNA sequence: TGTGCCAGCTCACCCCGACAGGGCATCTATGGCTACACCTTC.

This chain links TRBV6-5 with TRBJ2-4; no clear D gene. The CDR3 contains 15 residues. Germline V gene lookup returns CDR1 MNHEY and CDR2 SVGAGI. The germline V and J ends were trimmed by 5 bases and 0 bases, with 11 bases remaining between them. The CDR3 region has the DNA TGTGCCAGCAGTCTGGGCTACCCAGCCAAAAACATTCAGTACTTC. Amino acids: CASSLGYPAKNIQYF.

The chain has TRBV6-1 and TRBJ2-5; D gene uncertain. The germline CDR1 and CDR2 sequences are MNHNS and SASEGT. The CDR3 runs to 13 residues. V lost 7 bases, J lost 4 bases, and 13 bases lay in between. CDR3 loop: CASTLGWRETQYF. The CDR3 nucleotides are TGTGCCAGCACTCTGGGGTGGAGAGAGACCCAGTACTTC.

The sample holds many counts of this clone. The CDR3 DNA reads TGTGCCAGCAGCCCCGGGACAGCAAACACCGGGGAGCTGTTTTTT. Translating it yields CASSPGTANTGELFF. The V call is TRBV2, the J call TRBJ2-2; the match to TRBD1 covers 7 bases. Trimming took 6 bases from V and 2 from J; bases not matched to a gene: 6. There are 15 residues in the CDR3. The germline gives CDR1 SNHLY, CDR2 FYNNEI.

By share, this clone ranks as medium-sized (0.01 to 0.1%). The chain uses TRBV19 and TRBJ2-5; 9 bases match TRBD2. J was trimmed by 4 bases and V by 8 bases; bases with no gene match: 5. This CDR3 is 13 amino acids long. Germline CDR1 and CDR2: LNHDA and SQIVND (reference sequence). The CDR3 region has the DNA TGTGCCAGTGGGGCTAGCGGGATAGAGACCCAGTACTTC. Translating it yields CASGASGIETQYF.

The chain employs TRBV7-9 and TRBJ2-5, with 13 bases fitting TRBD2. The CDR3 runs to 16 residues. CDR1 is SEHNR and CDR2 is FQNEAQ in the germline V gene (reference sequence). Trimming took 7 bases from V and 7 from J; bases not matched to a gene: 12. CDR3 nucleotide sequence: TGTGCCAGCACTAAACCGGGACTAGCGGGACCCGGGACCCAGTACTTC. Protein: CASTKPGLAGPGTQYF.

CDR3 coding DNA: TGTGCCAGCAGCCCGACAGGTCTCACAGATACGCAGTATTTT. Encoded protein: CASSPTGLTDTQYF. The chain joins TRBV5-5 to TRBJ2-3; a possible D gene is TRBD1 (6 bases). The CDR3 spans 14 residues. V lost 4 bases, J lost 2 bases, and 11 bases lay in between. CDR1 SGHKS and CDR2 YYEKEE come from the germline V gene (reference sequence).

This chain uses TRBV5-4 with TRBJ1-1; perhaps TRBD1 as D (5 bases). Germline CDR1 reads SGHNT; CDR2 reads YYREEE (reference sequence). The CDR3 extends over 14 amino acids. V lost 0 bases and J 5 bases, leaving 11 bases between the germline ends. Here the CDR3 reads CASSLEQGGTEAFF. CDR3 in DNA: TGTGCCAGCAGCTTGGAGCAGGGAGGGACTGAAGCTTTCTTT.

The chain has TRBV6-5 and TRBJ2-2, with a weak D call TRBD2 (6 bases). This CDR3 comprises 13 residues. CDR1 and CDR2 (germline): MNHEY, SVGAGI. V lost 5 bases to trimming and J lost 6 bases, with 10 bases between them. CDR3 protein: CASSPGLSGELFF. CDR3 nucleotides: TGTGCCAGCAGTCCCGGACTATCCGGGGAGCTGTTTTTT.

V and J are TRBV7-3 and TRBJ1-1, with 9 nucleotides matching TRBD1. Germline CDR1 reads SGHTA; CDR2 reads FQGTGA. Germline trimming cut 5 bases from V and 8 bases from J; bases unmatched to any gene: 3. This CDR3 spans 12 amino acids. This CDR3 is CASSPGQGEAFF. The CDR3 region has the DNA TGTGCCAGCAGCCCAGGACAGGGGGAAGCTTTCTTT.

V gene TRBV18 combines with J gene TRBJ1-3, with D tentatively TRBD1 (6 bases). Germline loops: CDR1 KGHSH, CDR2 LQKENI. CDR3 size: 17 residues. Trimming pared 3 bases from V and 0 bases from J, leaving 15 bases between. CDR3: CASSPQETGRSGNTIYF. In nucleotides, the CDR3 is TGTGCCAGCTCACCTCAGGAGACAGGCCGCTCTGGAAACACCATATATTTT.

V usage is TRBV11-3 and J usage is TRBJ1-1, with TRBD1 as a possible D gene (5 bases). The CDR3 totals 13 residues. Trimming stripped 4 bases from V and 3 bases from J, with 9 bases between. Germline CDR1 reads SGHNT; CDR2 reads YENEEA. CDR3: CASSSRGDTEAFF. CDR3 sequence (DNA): TGTGCCAGCAGCTCCCGGGGCGACACTGAAGCTTTCTTT.

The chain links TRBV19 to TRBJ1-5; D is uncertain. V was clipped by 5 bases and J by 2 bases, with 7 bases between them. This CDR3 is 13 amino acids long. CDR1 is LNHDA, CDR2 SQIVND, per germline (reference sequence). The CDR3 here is CASSGTGNQPQHF. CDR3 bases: TGTGCCAGTAGTGGCACTGGCAATCAGCCCCAGCATTTT.

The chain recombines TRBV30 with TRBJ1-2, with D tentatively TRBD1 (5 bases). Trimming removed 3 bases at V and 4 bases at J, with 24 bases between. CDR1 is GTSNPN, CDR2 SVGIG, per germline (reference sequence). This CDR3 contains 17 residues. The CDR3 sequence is CAWRWLGPLLSGYGYTF. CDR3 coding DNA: TGTGCCTGGAGGTGGTTGGGGCCCCTACTATCTGGCTATGGCTACACCTTC.